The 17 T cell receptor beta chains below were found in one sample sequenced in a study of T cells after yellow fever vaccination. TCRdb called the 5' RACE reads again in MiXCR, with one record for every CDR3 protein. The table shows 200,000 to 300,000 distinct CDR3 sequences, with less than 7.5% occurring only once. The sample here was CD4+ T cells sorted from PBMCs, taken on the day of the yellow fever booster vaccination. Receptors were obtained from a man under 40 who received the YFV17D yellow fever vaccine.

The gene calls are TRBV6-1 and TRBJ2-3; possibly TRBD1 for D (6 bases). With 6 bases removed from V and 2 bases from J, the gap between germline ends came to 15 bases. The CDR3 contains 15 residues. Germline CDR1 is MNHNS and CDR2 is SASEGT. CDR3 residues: CASRILQGPTDTQYF. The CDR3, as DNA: TGTGCCAGCAGGATTTTACAGGGCCCCACAGATACGCAGTATTTT.

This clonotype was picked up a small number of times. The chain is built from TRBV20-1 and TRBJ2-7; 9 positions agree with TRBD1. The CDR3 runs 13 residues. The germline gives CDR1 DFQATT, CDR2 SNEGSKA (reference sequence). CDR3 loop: CRAKGGQGYEQYF. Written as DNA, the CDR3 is TGCAGAGCCAAGGGGGGACAGGGCTACGAGCAGTACTTC.

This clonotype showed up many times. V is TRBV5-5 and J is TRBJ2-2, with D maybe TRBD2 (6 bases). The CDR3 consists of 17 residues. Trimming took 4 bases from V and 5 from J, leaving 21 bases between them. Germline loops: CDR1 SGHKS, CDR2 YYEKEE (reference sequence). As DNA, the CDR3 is TGTGCCAGCAGCCGCGCCCCGATGGCTGGAGGGACCGGGGAGCTGTTTTTT. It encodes CASSRAPMAGGTGELFF.

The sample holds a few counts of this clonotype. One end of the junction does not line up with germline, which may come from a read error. The CDR3 region is CASSLSNWDGARF. The CDR3 DNA follows: TGTGCCAGCAGTTTATCTAATTGGGACGGGGCCCGTTTT. The chain recombines TRBV12-3 or TRBV12-4 with TRBJ1-4; D may be TRBD1 (5 bases). This CDR3 has 13 amino acids.

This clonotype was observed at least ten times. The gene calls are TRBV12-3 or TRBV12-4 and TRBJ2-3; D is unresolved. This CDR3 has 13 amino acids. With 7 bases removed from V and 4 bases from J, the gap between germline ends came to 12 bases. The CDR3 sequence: CASTLHEADTQYF. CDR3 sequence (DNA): TGTGCCAGCACCCTACATGAAGCAGATACGCAGTATTTT.

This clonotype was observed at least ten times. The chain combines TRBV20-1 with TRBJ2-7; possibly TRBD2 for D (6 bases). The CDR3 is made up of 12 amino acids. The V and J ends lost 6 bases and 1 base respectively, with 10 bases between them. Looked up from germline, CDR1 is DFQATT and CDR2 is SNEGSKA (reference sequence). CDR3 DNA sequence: TGCAGTGCCGAGACTAGGTCCTACGAGCAGTACTTC. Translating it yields CSAETRSYEQYF.

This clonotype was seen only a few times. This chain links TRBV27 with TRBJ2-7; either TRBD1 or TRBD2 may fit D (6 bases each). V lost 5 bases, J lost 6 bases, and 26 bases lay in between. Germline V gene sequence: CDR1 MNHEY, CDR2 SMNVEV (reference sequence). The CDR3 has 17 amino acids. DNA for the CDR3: TGTGCCAGCAGTCAACCCATGTCCAAAGGGGGAGGCGGCGAGCAGTACTTC. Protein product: CASSQPMSKGGGGEQYF.

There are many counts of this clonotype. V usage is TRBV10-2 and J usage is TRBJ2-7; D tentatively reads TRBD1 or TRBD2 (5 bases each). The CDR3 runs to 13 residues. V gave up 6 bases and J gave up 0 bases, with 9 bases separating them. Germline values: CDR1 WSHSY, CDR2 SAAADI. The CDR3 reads CASRGPSSYEQYF. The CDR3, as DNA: TGCGCCAGCAGGGGACCGAGCTCCTACGAGCAGTACTTC.

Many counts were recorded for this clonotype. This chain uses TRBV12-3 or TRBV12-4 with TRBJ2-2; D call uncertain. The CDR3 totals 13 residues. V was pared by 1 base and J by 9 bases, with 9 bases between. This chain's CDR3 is CASSLGVMRELFF. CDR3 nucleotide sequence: TGTGCCAGCAGTTTAGGGGTTATGAGGGAGCTGTTTTTT.

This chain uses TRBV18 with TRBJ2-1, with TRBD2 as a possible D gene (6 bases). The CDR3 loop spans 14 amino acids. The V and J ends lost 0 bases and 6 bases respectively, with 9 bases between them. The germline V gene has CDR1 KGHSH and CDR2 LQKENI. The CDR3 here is CASSPPRRANEQFF. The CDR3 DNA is TGTGCCAGCTCACCACCCCGGAGGGCCAATGAGCAGTTCTTC.

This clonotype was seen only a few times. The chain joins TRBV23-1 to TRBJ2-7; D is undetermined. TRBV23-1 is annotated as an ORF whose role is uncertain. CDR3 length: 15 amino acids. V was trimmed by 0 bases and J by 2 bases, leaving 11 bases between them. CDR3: CASSQSRFTTYEQYF. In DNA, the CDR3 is TGCGCCAGCAGTCAATCGAGGTTTACAACCTACGAGCAGTACTTC.

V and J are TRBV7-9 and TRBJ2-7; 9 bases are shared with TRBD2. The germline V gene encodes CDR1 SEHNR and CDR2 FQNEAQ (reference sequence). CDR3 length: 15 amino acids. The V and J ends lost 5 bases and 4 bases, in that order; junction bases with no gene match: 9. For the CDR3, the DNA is TGTGCCAGCAGCACAAACCCGGGACTAGCTTACGAGCAGTACTTC. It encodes CASSTNPGLAYEQYF.

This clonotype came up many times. CDR3 in DNA: TGTGCCAGCTCAAACCTCGGGAACACCGGGGAGCTGTTTTTT. Amino acids: CASSNLGNTGELFF. The rearrangement joins TRBV18 to TRBJ2-2, with D unclear. The CDR3 extends over 14 amino acids. The V gene lost 5 bases and the J gene lost 1 base, with 8 bases spanning the gap. Germline loops: CDR1 KGHSH, CDR2 LQKENI.

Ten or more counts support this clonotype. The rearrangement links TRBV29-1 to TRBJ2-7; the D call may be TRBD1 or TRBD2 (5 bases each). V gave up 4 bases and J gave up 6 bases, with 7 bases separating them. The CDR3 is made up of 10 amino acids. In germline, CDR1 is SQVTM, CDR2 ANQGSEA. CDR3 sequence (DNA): TGCAGCGTTGGAGGGACCGAGCAGTACTTC. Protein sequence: CSVGGTEQYF.

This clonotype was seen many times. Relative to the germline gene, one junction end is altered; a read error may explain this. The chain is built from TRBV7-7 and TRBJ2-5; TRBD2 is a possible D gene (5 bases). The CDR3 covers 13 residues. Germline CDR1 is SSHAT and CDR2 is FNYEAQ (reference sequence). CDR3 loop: CASSLAIQETQYF. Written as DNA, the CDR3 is TGTGCTAGCAGTTTAGCGATACAAGAGACCCAGTACTTC.

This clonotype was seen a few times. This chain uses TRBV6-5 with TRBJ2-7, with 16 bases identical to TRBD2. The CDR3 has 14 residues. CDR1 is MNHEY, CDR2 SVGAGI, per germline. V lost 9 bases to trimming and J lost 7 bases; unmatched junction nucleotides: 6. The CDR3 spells CASTGTSGRGEQYF. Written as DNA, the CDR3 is TGTGCCAGTACCGGGACTAGCGGGAGGGGGGAGCAGTACTTC.

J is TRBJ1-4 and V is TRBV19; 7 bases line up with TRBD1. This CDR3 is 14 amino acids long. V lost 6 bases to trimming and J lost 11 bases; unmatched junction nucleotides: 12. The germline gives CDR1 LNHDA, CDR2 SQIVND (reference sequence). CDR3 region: CASRSQAGQWKLFF. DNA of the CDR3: TGTGCCAGTAGGAGCCAGGCGGGACAGTGGAAACTGTTTTTT.